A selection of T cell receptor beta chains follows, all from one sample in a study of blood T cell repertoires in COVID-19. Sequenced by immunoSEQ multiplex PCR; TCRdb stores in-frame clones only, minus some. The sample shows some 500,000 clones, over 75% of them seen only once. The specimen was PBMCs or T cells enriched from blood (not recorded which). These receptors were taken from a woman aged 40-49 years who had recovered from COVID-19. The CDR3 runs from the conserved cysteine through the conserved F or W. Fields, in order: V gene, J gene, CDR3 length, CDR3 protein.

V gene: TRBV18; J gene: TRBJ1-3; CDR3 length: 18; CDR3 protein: CASSPRADRKITGNTIYF
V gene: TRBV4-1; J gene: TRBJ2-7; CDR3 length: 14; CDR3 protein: CASSRGTGDYEQYF
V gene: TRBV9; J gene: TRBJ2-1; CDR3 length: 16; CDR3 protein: CASSPLGGLNHNEQFF
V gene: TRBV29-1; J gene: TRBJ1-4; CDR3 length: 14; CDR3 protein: CSVKNRGPNEKLFF
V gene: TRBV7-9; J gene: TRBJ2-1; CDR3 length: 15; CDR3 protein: CASSPLNGRVDEQFF
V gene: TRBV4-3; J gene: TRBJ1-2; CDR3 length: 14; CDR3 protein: CASSRDIGSYGYTF
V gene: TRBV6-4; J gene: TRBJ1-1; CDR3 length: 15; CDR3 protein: CASSEGTGGNTEAFF
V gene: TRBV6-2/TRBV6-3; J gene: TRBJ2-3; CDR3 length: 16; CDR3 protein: CASSPPLAGVVDTQYF
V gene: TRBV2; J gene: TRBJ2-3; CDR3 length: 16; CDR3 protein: CASSSGLAASTDTQYF
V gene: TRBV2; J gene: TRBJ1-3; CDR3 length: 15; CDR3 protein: CASSEGQGRGNTIYF
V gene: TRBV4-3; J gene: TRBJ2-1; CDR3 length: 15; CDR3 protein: CASSQEPAAAVEQFF
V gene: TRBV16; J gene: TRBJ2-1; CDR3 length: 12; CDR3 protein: CASSQFRQGAFF
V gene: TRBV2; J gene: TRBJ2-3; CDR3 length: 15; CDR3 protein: CASSADGGGTDTQYF
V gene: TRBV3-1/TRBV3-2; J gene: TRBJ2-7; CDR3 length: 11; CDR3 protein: CASTLKAEVYF
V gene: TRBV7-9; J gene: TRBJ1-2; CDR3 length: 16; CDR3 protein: CASSSSAGTGNYGYTF
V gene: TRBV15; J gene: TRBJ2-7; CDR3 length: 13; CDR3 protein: CATSAGYSYEQYF
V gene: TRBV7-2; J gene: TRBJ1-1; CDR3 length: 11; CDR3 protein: CASSQRGVGFF
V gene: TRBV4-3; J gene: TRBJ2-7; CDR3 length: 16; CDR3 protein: CASSQEYRPSSYEQYF
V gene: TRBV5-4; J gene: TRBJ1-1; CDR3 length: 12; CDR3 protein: CASSGTREGAFF
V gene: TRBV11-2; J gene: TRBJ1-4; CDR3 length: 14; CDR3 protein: CASSLEPNLEKLFF
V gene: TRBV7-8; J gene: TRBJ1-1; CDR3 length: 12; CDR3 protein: CASSLLNTEAFF
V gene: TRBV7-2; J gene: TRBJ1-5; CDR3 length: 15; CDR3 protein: CASSLDRGQNQPQHF
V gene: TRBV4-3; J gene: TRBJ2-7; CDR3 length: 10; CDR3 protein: CATLEYEQYF
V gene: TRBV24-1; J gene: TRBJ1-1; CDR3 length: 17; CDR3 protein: CATSDPYPGRDDPEAFF
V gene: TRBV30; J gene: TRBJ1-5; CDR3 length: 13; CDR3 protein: CAWSVKGNQPQHF
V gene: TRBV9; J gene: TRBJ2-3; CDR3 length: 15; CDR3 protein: CASSVGIAGTDTQYF
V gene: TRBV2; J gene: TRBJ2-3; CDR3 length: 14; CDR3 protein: CASRTSGVEDTQYF
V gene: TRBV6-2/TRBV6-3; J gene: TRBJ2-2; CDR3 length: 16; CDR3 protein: CASSYSTGPYTGELFF